The clone carrying this TCR beta chain was seen a few times. The data derive from a study of T cells after yellow fever vaccination. As for the study in general: Low-cell-number fractions were prepared with SMART-Seq v4 Ultra Low Input.

V gave up 8 bases and J gave up 6 bases; unmatched junction bases: 11. The CDR3 sequence is 14 residues long. Template-switching 5'RACE yielded the TCR cDNA; a universal primer site and UMIs were added in the process. TCRdb reprocessed the 5' RACE reads with MiXCR, giving one entry per CDR3 protein. The repertoire holds around 310,000 distinct CDR3 sequences, with about 8.7% as singletons. The sequences come from PBMCs, collected on the day of the first yellow fever vaccination. The clonotype comes from a man between 18 and 29 years old who received the YFV17D yellow fever vaccine. The chain employs TRBV12-3 or TRBV12-4 and TRBJ1-1, with TRBD1 identical over 8 bases. The CDR3 DNA follows: TGTGCCAGCTCCCGGGACAGGCGGCGCGCTGAAGCTTTCTTT. It translates to CASSRDRRRAEAFF.